This T cell receptor beta chain is drawn from a study of metastatic and nonmetastatic thyroid tumors. Turning to the study itself: Peripheral blood and tumor or nodule samples from malignant and benign thyroid patients were compared.

This clone was seen a handful of times. In the original workflow: In papillary thyroid cancer, a distant-metastasis classifier was built using CDR3 differences across clinicopathological groups. TCRdb redid the clone calls on the PCR reads using MiXCR. The authors' filters were not applied to this entry. The sample shows 36,000 or so clones, about 33% of them seen only once. Every patient underwent thyroid surgery untreated. Sequenced input: tumor tissue. The source of this sequence is a female donor with papillary thyroid cancer or a benign thyroid nodule (not recorded which). Some clones in this sample may be carry-over from other donors' samples.

CDR3 in DNA: TGTGCCACCAGTGATTCCGGGACACTGAACACTGAAGCTTTCTTT. Residues: CATSDSGTLNTEAFF. The V call is TRBV24-1, the J call TRBJ1-1, with D possibly TRBD1 on 6 matching bases. The CDR3 consists of 15 residues. Trimming took off 2 bases at V and 0 bases at J, with 9 bases between the two ends. Germline V gene data show CDR1 as KGHDR and CDR2 as SFDVKD.